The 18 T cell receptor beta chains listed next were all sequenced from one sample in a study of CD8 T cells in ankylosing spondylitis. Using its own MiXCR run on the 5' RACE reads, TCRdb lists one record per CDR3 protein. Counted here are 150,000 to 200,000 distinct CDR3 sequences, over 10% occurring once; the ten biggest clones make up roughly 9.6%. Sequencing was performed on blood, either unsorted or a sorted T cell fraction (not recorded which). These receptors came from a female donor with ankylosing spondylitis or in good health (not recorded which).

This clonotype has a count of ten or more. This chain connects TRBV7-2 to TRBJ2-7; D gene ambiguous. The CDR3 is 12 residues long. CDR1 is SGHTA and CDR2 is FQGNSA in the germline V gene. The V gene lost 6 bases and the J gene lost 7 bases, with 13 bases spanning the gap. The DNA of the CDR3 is TGTGCCAGCAGTATCAGGTCCCTTGAGCAGTACTTC. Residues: CASSIRSLEQYF.

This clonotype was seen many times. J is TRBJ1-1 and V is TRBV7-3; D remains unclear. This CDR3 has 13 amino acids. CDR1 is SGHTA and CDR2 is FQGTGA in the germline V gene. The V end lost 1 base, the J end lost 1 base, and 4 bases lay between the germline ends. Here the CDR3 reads CASSLNQNTEAFF. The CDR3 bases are TGTGCCAGCAGCTTAAACCAGAACACTGAAGCTTTCTTT.

CDR3 bases: TGTGCCTGGAGTAGGGGGGGGGCCTCTGGAAACACCATATATTTT. Translation gives CAWSRGGASGNTIYF. The rearrangement links TRBV30 to TRBJ1-3, with D tentatively TRBD1 (6 bases). Trimming cost V 2 bases and J 0 bases, with 11 bases left between them. Germline CDR1 and CDR2: GTSNPN and SVGIG (reference sequence). This CDR3 is 15 amino acids long.

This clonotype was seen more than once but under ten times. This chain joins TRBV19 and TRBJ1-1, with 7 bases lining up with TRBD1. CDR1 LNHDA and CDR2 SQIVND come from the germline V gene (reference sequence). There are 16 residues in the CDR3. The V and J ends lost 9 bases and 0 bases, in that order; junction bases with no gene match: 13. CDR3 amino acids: CASRHRDSRMNTEAFF. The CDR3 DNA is TGTGCCAGCCGCCACCGGGACAGCCGAATGAACACTGAAGCTTTCTTT.

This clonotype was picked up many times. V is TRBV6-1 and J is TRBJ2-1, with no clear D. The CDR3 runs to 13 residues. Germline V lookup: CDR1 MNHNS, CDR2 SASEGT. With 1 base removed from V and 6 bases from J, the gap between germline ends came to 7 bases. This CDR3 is CASSEVVSNEQFF. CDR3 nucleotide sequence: TGTGCCAGCAGTGAAGTGGTGAGCAATGAGCAGTTCTTC.

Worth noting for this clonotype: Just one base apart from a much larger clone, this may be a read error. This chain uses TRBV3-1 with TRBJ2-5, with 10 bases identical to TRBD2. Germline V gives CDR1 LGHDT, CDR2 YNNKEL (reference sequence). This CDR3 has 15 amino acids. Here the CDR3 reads CATSQRLAGQETQYF. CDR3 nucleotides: TGTGCCACCAGCCAACGACTAGCGGGTCAAGAGACCCAGTACTTC.

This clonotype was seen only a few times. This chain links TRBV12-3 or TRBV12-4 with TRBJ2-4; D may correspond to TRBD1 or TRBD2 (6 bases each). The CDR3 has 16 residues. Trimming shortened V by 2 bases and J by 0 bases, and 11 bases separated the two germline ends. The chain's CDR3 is CASSLRGAVAKNIQYF. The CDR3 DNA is TGTGCCAGCAGTTTAAGGGGGGCGGTAGCCAAAAACATTCAGTACTTC.

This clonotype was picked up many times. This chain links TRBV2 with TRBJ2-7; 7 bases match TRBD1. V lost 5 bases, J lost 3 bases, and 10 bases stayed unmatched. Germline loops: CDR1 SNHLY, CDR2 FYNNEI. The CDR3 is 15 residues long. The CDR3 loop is CASSYETGSLYEQYF. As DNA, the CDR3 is TGTGCCAGCAGTTATGAGACAGGGTCCCTCTACGAGCAGTACTTC.

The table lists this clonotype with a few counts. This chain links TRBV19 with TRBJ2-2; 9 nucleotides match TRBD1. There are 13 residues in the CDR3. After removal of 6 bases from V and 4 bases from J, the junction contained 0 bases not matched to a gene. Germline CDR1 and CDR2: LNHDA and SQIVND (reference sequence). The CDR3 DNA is TGTGCCAGTAGGACAGGGGGCACCGGGGAGCTGTTTTTT. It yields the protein CASRTGGTGELFF.

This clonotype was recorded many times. This CDR3 reads CAAAPPGVDTQYF. CDR3 coding DNA: TGTGCCGCGGCCCCCCCCGGTGTTGATACGCAGTATTTT. The chain links TRBV24-1 to TRBJ2-3; D is uncertain. CDR3 length: 13 amino acids. V was shortened by 12 bases and J by 6 bases, with 18 bases between the two germline ends. Germline V CDR1 and CDR2: KGHDR, SFDVKD.

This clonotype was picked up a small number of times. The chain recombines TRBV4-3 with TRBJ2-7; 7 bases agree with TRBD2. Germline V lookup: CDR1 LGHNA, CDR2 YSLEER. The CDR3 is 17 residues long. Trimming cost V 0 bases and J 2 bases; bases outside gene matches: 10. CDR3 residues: CASSQDPRGGGAYEQYF. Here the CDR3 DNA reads TGCGCCAGCAGCCAAGATCCGCGCGGGGGAGGGGCCTACGAGCAGTACTTC.

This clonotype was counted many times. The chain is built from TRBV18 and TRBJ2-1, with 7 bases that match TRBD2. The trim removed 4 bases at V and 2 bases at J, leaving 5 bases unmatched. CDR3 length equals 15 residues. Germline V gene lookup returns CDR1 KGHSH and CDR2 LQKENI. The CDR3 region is CASSQASGTYNEQFF. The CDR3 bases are TGTGCCAGCTCACAGGCTAGCGGAACCTACAATGAGCAGTTCTTC.

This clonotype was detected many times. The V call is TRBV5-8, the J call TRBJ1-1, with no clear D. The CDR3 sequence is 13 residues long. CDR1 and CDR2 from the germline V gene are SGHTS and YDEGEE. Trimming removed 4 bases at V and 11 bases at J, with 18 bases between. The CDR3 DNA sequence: TGTGCCAGCAGCCTGGAGATTTCTGGGTCGGCTTTCTTT. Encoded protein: CASSLEISGSAFF.

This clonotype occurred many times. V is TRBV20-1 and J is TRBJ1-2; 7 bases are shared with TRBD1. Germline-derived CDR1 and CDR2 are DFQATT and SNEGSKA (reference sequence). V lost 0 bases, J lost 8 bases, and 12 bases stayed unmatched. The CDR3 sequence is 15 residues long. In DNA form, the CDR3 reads TGCAGTGCTAGAGACCCACAGGGGAACAACAGGGGCTACACCTTC. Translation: CSARDPQGNNRGYTF.

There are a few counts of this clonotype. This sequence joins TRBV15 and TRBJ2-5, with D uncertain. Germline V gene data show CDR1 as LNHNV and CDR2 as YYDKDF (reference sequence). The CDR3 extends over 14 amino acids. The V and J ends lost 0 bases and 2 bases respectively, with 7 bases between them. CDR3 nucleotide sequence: TGTGCCACCAGCAGAGATTTCCCGCAAGAGACCCAGTACTTC. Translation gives CATSRDFPQETQYF. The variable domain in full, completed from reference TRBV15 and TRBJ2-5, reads DAMVIQNPRYQVTQFGKPVTLSCSQTLNHNVMYWYQQKSSQAPKLLFHYYDKDFNNEADTPDNFQSRRPNTSFCFLDIRSPGLGDTAMYLCATSRDFPQETQYFGPGTRLLVL.

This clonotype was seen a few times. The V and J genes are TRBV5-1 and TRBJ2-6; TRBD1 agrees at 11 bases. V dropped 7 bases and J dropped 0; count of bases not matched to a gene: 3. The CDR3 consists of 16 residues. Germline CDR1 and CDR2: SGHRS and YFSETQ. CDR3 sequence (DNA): TGCGCCAGCGGACAGGGGGCGAACTCTGGGGCCAACGTCCTGACTTTC. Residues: CASGQGANSGANVLTF.

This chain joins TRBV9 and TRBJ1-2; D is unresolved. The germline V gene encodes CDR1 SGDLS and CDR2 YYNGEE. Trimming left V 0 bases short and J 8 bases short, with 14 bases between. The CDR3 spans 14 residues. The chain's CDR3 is CASSVGAVVEGYTF. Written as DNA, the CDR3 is TGTGCCAGCAGCGTAGGTGCCGTAGTGGAAGGCTACACCTTC.

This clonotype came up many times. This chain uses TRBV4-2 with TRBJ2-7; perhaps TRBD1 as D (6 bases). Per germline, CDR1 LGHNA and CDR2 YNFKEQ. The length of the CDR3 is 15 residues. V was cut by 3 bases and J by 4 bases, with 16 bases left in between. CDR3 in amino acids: CASSHYTGSMYEQYF. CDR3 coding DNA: TGTGCCAGCAGCCATTATACAGGGAGTATGTACGAGCAGTACTTC.